This entry concerns a single TCR beta chain. The source of the sample is a study of T cell clonotyping in hematopoietic cell transplantation. The CDR3 is 17 residues long. The germline V gene encodes CDR1 LGHNA and CDR2 YSLEER. The V and J ends lost 1 base and 5 bases, in that order; junction bases with no gene match: 7. Some clones are missing from TCRdb's copy, which holds only in-frame ones; the method was immunoSEQ multiplex PCR. This table has approximately 5,900 clones, approximately 80% appearing once. Blood collection times were about day -28 and days 30, 100, 180 posttransplant. The sample was PBMCs, taken 100 days after allogeneic stem cell transplant. The gene calls are TRBV4-3 and TRBJ2-1; 11 nucleotides line up with TRBD2. The receptor comes from a female patient between 30 and 39 years old who had an allogeneic stem cell transplant, so the T cells may come from the graft donor. Some clones in this sample may be carry-over from other donors' samples. The CDR3 loop is CASSQGTSGGPHNEQFF. The CDR3 nucleotides are TGCGCCAGCAGCCAAGGAACTAGCGGGGGTCCCCACAATGAGCAGTTCTTC.